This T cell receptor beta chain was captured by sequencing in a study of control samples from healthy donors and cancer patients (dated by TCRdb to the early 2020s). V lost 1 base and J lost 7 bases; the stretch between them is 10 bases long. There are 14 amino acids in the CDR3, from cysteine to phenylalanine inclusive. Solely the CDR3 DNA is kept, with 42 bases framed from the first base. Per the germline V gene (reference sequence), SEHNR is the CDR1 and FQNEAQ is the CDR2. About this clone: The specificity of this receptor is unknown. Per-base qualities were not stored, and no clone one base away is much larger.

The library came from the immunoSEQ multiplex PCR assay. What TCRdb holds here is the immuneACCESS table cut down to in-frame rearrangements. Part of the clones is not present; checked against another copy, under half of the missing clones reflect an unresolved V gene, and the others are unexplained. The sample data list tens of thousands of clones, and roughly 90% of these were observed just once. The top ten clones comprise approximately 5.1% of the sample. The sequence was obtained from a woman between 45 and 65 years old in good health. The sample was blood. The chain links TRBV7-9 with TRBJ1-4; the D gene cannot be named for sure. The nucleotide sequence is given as TGTGCCAGCAGCTTAGGGGTCAGGAGTGAAAAACTGTTTTTT. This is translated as CASSLGVRSEKLFF.